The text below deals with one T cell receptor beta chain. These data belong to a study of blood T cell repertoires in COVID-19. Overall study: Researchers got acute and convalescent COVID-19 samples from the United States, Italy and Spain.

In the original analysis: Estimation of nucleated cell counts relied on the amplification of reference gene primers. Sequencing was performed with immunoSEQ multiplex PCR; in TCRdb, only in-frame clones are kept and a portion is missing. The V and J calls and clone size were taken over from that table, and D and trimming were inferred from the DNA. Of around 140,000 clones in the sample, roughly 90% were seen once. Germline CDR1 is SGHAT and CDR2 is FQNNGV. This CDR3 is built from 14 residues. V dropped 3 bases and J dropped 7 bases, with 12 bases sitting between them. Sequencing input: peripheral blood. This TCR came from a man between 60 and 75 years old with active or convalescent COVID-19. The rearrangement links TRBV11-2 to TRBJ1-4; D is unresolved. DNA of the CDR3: TGTGCCAGCAGCTTGGGTCGGGGTAGTGAAAAACTGTTTTTT. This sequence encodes CASSLGRGSEKLFF. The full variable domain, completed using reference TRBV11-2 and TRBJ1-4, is EAGVAQSPRYKIIEKRQSVAFWCNPISGHATLYWYQQILGQGPKLLIQFQNNGVVDDSQLPKDRFSAERLKGVDSTLKIQPAKLEDSAVYLCASSLGRGSEKLFFGSGTQLSVL.